This T cell receptor (beta chain) was found in a study of cytomegalovirus exposure and HLA in healthy donors. In the study overall: The approximately 680 first-cohort repertoires and the roughly 120 validation repertoires shared the same platform, a later analysis reported. The study's findings and limits: Researchers reported that a few CMV-associated chains were confirmed in vitro as CMV antigen-specific. As was reported, the classifier diagnosed cytomegalovirus status with high specificity and sensitivity. The authors enumerated over 150 TCR beta chains as linked to cytomegalovirus.

A remark on this clone: The antigen is undetermined.

Clones were read by immunoSEQ multiplex PCR, and TCRdb kept only the in-frame ones, dropping some. The data show about 220,000 clones, 70% to 90% seen once. This CDR3 region has 14 residues. CDR1 and CDR2 from the germline V gene are MNHNS and SASEGT. V lost 2 bases and J 3 bases, leaving 10 bases between the germline ends. The sequence was collected from a young woman in good health and CMV-seronegative. Sequencing was carried out using PBMCs. The genes are TRBV6-1 and TRBJ1-1, with D unclear. CDR3 loop: CASSESDGYTEAFF. CDR3 DNA: TGTGCCAGCAGTGAATCAGACGGGTACACTGAAGCTTTCTTT.